The entry that follows covers one TCR beta chain sequence. There is no known antigen for this receptor. Base qualities were left out, and no much larger clone turns up one base away. The CDR3 goes from the cysteine to the phenylalanine over 15 residues. Kept here is only the CDR3 DNA, which spans 45 bases and is read in frame from base 1. Looking up the germline V gene (reference sequence) yields CDR1 LNHDA and CDR2 SQIVND. Germline trimming amounts to 5 bases on V and 11 bases on J, with 16 as the count of junction bases outside the gene matches. Each PCR received spiked-in synthetic TCR analog templates so that absolute template abundance could be estimated from read counts. The immunoSEQ assay used bias-controlled V and J gene primers to amplify TCRbeta CDR3 regions from genomic DNA. Rearranged TCRbeta segments were sequenced at approximately 20X coverage. The paper's data handling went like this. Clustering was used to correct sequencing errors, and CDR3s were annotated against IMGT to assign V, D and J genes. Only productive TCRbeta rearrangements were used in downstream analyses, excluding out-of-frame or stop-codon sequences. Clonality was calculated as one minus the Shannon entropy normalized by the log of the number of unique productive sequences. Clones differing between time points or between blood and tumor were identified by Fisher's exact test with Benjamini-Hochberg correction at adjusted p below 0.01. The table was pulled from immuneACCESS by TCRdb, which kept in-frame rearrangements only. Such tables lose some clones; where checked, under half of the loss comes from unresolved V genes, and the rest has no known cause. V and J calls and clone size are copied from that table; D and trimming were computed from the DNA. The sample contains 45,000 to 50,000 clones, 88% of them found a single time. The ten largest clones capture approximately 4.1% of the sample.

This sample is part of a study of PD-L1 blockade in urothelial cancer (dated by TCRdb to between 2016 and 2019). In the study overall: All patients started therapy in about 2014 and received atezolizumab 1,200 mg intravenously every 3 weeks. Durable clinical benefit meant progression-free survival longer than 6 months, and TCR features were also tested against progression-free and overall survival. Pretreatment blood TCR-seq was available for around 29 patients, at least one posttreatment blood collection was obtained for around 24 patients, and tumor TCR-seq was available for around 24 patients. In the same patients who had TCR sequencing, pretreatment tumors also underwent whole exome sequencing and RNA sequencing. Blood samples were analyzed at two time points: 3 weeks after treatment start (second dose) and 6 weeks after treatment start. The study, an exploratory multi-omic analysis, examined somatic, immune and clinical correlates of response to PD-L1 blockade with atezolizumab in urothelial cancer. Durable clinical benefit was achieved by nine patients and was not achieved by 20 patients. Pretreatment tumor samples, along with matched peripheral blood collected serially before and after atezolizumab treatment, underwent TCR sequencing. An ECOG performance status of 0 or 1 was recorded for the patients, and 0 to 3 prior chemotherapy regimens had been received by the patients. About 90% of the 29 patients were identified as males with urothelial cancer of bladder origin, and a prior smoking history was reported by 18 of 29 patients. A median of roughly 140,000 T cells and some 84,000 unique TCRs was obtained from blood samples, and a median clonality of approximately 0.08 was observed. What the study reported, not specific to this receptor: Patients with durable benefit showed greater expansion of tumor-associated TCR clones in peripheral blood 3 weeks after starting treatment (n of about 20, p = 0.022). Improved progression-free and overall survival was associated with having pretreatment peripheral blood TCR clonality below the median. Because the sample size was small (n = 29) and many of the analyses were exploratory, the results are meant to be hypothesis-generating.

A cohort of 25 to 30 patients with locally advanced or metastatic urothelial carcinoma, treated at Memorial Sloan Kettering on a trial protocol, was included. Peripheral blood mononuclear cells were collected pretreatment and during treatment, with between 1 and 8 total time points obtained per patient. The Qiagen DNeasy Blood extraction kit was used to purify genomic DNA from total PBMCs and tumor samples. PBMCs were collected pretreatment and during treatment, and were isolated and stored as previously described. The chain was built from TRBV19 and TRBJ2-3; 7 junctional bases match TRBD2. The source was PBMCs, collected around atezolizumab (anti-PD-L1) treatment. This TCR was recovered from an elderly man with urothelial cancer. The CDR3 protein sequence reads: CASSDSRAPSGKQYF. In nucleotides, the sequence is TGTGCCAGTAGTGATTCAAGGGCCCCCAGCGGGAAGCAGTATTTT. Joined to the reference TRBV19 and TRBJ2-3 proteins, this CDR3 gives the full variable domain: DGGITQSPKYLFRKEGQNVTLSCEQNLNHDAMYWYRQDPGQGLRLIYYSQIVNDFQKGDIAEGYSVSREKKESFPLTVTSAQKNPTAFYLCASSDSRAPSGKQYFGPGTRLTVL.